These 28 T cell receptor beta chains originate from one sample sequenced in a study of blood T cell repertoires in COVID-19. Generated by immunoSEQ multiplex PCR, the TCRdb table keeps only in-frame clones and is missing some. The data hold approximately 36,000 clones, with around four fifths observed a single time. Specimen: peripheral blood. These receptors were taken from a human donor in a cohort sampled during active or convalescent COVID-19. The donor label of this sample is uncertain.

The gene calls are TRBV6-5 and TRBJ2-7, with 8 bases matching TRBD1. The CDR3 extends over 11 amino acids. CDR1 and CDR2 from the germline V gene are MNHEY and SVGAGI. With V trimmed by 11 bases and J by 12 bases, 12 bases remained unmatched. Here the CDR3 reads CASRQGPWVYF. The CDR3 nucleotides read TGTGCCTCCCGACAGGGGCCTTGGGTGTACTTC.

CDR3 region: CATSKTSGRGVPSQETQYF. CDR3 DNA sequence: TGTGCCACCAGCAAGACTAGCGGGAGGGGGGTACCCTCGCAAGAGACCCAGTACTTC. The chain has TRBV15 and TRBJ2-5; 14 nucleotides align to TRBD2. Trimming at V came to 4 bases and at J to 2 bases, leaving 12 bases not matched to a gene. In germline, CDR1 is LNHNV, CDR2 YYDKDF (reference sequence). The CDR3 length is 19 residues.

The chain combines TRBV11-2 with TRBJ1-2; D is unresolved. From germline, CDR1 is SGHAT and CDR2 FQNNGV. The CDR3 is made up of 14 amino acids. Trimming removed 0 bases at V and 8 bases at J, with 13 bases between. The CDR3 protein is CASSLDRTSGGYTF. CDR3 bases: TGTGCCAGCAGCTTAGATCGGACGAGCGGGGGCTACACCTTC.

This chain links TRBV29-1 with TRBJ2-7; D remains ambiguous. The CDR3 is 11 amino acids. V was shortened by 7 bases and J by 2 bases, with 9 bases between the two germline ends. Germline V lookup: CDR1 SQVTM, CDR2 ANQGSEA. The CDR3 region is CSALLAYEQYF. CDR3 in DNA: TGCAGCGCCTTACTGGCCTACGAGCAGTACTTC.

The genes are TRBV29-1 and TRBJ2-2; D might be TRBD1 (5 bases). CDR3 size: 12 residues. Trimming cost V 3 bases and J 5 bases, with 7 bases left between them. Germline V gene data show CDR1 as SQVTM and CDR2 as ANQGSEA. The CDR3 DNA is TGCAGCGTTGAGGGGCGAACCGGGGAGCTGTTTTTT. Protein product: CSVEGRTGELFF.

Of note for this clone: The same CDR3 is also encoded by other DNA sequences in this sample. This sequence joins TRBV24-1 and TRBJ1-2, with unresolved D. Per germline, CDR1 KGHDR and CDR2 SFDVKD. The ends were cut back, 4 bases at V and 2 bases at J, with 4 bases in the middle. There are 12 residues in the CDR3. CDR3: CATSDQNYGYTF. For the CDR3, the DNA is TGTGCCACCAGTGACCAAAACTATGGCTACACCTTC.

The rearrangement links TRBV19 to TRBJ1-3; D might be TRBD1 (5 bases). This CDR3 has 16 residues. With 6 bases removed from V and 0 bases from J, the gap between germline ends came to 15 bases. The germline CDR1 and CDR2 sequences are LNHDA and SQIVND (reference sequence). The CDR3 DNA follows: TGTGCCAGTAGCCGCGGGGCCTGGAGCTCTGGAAACACCATATATTTT. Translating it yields CASSRGAWSSGNTIYF.

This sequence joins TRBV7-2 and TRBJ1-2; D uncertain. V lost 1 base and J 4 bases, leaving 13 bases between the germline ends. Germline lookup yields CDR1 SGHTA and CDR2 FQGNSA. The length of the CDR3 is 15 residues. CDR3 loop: CASSLVNEGSYGYTF. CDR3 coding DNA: TGTGCCAGCAGCTTAGTTAACGAGGGATCCTATGGCTACACCTTC.

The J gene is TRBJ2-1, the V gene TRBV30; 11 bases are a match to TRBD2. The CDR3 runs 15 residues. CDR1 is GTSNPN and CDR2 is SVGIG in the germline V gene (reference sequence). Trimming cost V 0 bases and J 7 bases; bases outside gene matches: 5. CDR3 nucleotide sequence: TGTGCCTGGAGTGTACCCGGGACTAGCGGAAATGAGCAGTTCTTC. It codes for CAWSVPGTSGNEQFF.

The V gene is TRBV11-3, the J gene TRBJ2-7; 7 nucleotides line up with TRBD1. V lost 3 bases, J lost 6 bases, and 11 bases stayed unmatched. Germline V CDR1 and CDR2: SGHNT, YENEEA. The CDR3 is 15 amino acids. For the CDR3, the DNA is TGTGCCAGCAGCTTGATAAGGGGGCCACAAGCCGAGCAGTACTTC. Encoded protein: CASSLIRGPQAEQYF. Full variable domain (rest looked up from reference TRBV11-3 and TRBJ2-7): EAGVVQSPRYKIIEKKQPVAFWCNPISGHNTLYWYLQNLGQGPELLIRYENEEAVDDSQLPKDRFSAERLKGVDSTLKIQPAELGDSAVYLCASSLIRGPQAEQYFGPGTRLTVT.

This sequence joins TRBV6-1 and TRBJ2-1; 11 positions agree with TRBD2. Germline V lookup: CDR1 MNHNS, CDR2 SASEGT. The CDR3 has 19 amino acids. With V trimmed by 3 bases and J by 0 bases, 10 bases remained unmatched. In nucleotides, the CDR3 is TGTGCCAGCAGTGACTTTTCTAGCGGGAGGATAAGCTCCTACAATGAGCAGTTCTTC. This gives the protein CASSDFSSGRISSYNEQFF.

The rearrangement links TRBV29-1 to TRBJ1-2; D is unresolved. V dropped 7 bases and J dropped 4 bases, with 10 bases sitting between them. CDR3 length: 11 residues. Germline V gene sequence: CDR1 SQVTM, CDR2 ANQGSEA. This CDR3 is CSGRDPYGYTF. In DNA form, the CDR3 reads TGCAGCGGACGGGATCCCTATGGCTACACCTTC.

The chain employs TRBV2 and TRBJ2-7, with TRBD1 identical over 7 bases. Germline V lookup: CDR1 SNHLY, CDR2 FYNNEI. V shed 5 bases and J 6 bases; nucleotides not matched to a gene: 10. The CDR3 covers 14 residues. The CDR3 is CASSLTRQGTEQYF. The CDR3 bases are TGTGCCAGCAGTTTAACTCGACAGGGAACCGAGCAGTACTTC.

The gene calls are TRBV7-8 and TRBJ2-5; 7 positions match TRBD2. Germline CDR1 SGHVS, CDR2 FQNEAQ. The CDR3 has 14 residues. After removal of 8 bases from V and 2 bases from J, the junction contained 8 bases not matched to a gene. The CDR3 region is CASVQRGDQETQYF. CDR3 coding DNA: TGTGCCAGCGTCCAGCGGGGTGATCAAGAGACCCAGTACTTC.

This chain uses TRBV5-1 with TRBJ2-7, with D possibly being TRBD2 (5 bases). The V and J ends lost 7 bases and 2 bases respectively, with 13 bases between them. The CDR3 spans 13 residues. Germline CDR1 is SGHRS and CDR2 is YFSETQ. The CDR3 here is CASSFARAYEQYF. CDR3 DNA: TGCGCCAGCTCCTTCGCGCGGGCCTACGAGCAGTACTTC.

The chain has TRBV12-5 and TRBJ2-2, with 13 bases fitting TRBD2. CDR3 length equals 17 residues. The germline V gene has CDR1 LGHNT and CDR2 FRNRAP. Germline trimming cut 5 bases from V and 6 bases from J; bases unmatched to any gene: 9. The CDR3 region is CASGRTSGRYLSGELFF. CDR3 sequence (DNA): TGTGCTAGTGGTAGGACTAGCGGGAGATATCTGTCCGGGGAGCTGTTTTTT.

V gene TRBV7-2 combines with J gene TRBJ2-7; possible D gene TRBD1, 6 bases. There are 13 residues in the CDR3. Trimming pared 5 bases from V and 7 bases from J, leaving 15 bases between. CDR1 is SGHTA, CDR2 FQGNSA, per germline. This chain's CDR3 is CASSGRQDGEQYF. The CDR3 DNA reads TGTGCCAGCAGCGGACGACAGGACGGGGAGCAGTACTTC.

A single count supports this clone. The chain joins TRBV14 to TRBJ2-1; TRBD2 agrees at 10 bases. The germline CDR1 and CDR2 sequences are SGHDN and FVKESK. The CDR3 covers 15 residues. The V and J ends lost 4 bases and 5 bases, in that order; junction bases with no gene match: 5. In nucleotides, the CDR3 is TGTGCCAGCAGCCTAGCGGGAGGCGCTAACAATGAGCAGTTCTTC. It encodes CASSLAGGANNEQFF.

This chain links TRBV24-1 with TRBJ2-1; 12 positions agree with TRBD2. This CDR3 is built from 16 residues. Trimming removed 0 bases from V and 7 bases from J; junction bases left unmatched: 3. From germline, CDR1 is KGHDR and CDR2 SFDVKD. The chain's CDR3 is CATSDLRLAGVNEQFF. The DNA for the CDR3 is TGTGCCACCAGTGATTTGAGACTAGCGGGAGTAAATGAGCAGTTCTTC.

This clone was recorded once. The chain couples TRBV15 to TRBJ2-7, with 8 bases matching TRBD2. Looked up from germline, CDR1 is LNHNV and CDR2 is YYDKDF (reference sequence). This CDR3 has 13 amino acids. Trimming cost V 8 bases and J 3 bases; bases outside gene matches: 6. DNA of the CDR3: TGTGCCACCGCGAGGGGACTAGACTACGAGCAGTACTTC. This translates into CATARGLDYEQYF.

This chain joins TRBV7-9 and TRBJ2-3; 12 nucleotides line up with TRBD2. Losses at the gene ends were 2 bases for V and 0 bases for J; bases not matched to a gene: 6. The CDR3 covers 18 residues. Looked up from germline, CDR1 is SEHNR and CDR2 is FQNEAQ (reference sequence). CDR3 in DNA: TGTGCCAGCAGCTTACCGGGACTAGCGGGCTATAGCACAGATACGCAGTATTTT. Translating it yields CASSLPGLAGYSTDTQYF.

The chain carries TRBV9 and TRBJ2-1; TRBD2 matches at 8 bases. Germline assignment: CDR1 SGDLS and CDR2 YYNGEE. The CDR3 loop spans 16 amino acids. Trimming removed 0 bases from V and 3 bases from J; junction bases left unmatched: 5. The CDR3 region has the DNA TGTGCCAGCAGCGTAGGAGCGGGAGCAAACTACAATGAGCAGTTCTTC. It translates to CASSVGAGANYNEQFF.

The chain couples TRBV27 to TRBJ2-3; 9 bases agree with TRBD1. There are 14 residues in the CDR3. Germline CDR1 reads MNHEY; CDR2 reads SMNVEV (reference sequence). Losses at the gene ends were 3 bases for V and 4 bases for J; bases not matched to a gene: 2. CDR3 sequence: CASSLTGGADTQYF. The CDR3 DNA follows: TGTGCCAGCAGTTTGACAGGGGGAGCAGATACGCAGTATTTT.

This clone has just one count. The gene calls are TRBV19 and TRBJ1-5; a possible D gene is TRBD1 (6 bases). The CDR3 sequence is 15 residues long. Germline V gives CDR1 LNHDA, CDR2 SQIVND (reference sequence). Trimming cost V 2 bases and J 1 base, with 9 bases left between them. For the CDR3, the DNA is TGTGCCAGTAGTATAACAGGGAGCAGCAATCAGCCCCAGCATTTT. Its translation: CASSITGSSNQPQHF.

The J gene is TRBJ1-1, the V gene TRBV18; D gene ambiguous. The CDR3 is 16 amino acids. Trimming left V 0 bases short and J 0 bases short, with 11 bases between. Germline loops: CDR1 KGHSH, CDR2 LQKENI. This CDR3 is CASSPPERLMNTEAFF. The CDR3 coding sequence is TGTGCCAGCTCACCACCGGAAAGACTCATGAACACTGAAGCTTTCTTT.

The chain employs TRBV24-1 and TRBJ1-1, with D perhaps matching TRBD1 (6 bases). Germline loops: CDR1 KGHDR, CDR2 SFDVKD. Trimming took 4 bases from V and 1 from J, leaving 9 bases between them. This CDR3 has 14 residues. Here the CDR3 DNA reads TGTGCCACCAGTGACGGACAGACGAACACTGAAGCTTTCTTT. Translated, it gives CATSDGQTNTEAFF.

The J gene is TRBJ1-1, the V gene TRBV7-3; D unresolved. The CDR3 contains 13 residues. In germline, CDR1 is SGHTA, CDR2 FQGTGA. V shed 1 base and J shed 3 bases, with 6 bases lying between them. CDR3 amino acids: CASSLNPDTEAFF. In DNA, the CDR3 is TGTGCCAGCAGCTTAAATCCTGACACTGAAGCTTTCTTT. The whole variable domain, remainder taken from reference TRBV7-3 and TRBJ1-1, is GAGVSQTPSNKVTEKGKYVELRCDPISGHTALYWYRQSLGQGPEFLIYFQGTGAADDSGLPNDRFFAVRPEGSVSTLKIQRTERGDSAVYLCASSLNPDTEAFFGQGTRLTVV.

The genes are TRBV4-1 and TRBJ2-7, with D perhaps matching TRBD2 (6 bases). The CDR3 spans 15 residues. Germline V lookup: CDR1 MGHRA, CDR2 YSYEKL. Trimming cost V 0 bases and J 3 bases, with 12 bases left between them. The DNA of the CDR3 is TGCGCCAGCAGCCAAGAGGAGGGACTGGGCTACGAGCAGTACTTC. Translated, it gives CASSQEEGLGYEQYF.